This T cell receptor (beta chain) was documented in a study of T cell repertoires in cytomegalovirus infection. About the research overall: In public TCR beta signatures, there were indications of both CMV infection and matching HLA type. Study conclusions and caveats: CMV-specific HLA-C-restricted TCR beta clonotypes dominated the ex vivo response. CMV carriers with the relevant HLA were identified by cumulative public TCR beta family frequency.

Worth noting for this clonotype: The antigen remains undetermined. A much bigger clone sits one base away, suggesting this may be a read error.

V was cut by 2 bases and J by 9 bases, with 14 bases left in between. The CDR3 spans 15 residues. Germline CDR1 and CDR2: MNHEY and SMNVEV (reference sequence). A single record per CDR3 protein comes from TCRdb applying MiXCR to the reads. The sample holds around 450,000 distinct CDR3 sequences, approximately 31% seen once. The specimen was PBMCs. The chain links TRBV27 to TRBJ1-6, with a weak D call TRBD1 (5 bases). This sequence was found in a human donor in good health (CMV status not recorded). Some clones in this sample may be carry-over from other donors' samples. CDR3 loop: CASSLKDIRSSPLHF. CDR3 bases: TGTGCCAGCAGTTTAAAGGACATTAGAAGTTCACCCCTCCACTTT.